This T cell receptor beta chain was captured by sequencing in a study of CXCR3-negative and CXCR3-positive naive CD8 T cells. Regarding the study as a whole: Whereas both naive subsets had comparably high diversity, memory CD8+ cells had much lower diversity. Freshly isolated PBMCs were used in most assays, given partial CXCR3 loss after freezing. In CXCR3-positive naive cells, the TRB CDR3s were more hydrophobic than in CXCR3-negative naive cells.

In preparing the TRB cDNA libraries, 5' RACE with UMI labels was used. TCRdb reanalyzed the 5' RACE reads and collapses them to one entry per CDR3 protein, without DNA. The table lists around 95,000 distinct CDR3 sequences. With around 300,000 cells each, the CD8+ T cell subsets were individually sorted in triplicate. CD45RO-CCR7+CD27+CD95- characterized naive CD8+ T cells. There are 18 residues in the CDR3. Germline values: CDR1 SEHNR, CDR2 FQNEAQ (reference sequence). Comment on this clonotype: Its antigen is currently unknown.

The sequenced sample was naive CXCR3+ CD8+ T cells from blood. Subset noted: CD45RO-CCR7+CD27+CD95- naive CD8+ T cells expressing CXCR3 (TNR3+). The source of this sequence is a human donor in good health. Some clones in this sample may be carry-over from other donors' samples. The chain carries TRBV7-9 and TRBJ1-2; there is no DNA to check the TCRdb D call of TRBD1. CDR3 sequence: CASSLVNEEGQLGYGYTF.